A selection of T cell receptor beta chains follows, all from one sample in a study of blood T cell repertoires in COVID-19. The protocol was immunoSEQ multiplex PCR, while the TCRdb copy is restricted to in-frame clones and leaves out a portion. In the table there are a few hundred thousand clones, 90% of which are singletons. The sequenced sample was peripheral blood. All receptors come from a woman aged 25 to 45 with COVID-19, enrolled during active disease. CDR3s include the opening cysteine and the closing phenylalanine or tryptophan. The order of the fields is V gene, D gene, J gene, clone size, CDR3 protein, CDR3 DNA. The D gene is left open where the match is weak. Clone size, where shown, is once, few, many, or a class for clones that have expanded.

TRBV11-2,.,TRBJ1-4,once,CASSLGGRREKLFF,TGTGCCAGCAGCTTAGGGGGCCGGCGGGAAAAACTGTTTTTT
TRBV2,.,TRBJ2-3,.,CASRRRDTQYF,TGTGCCAGCAGAAGGAGAGATACGCAGTATTTT
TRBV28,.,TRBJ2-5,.,CASRPPEPGQETQYF,TGTGCCAGCAGGCCTCCAGAACCCGGGCAAGAGACCCAGTACTTC
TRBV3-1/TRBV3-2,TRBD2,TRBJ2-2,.,CASSQGGTRYGELFF,TGTGCCAGCAGCCAAGGCGGGACTAGATACGGGGAGCTGTTTTTT
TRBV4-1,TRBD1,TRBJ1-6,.,CASSETVDRPNSPLHF,TGCGCCAGCAGCGAGACGGTGGACAGGCCCAATTCACCCCTCCACTTT
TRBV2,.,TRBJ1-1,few,CASSGLGDEAFF,TGTGCCAGCAGTGGATTAGGGGATGAAGCTTTCTTT
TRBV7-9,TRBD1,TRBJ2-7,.,CASSMGQGTTYEQYF,TGTGCCAGCAGCATGGGACAGGGGACTACCTACGAGCAGTACTTC
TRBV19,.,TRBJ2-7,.,CASTMGRGMGEQYF,TGTGCCAGTACCATGGGAAGGGGGATGGGCGAGCAGTACTTC
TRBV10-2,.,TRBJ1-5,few,CASSVTDNQPQHF,TGCGCCAGCAGTGTGACAGACAATCAGCCCCAGCATTTT
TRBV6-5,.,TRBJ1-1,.,CASSYSKGTEAFF,TGTGCCAGCAGTTACTCGAAGGGGACTGAAGCTTTCTTT
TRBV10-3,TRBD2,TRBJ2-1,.,CAISEILAGSNEQFF,TGTGCCATCAGTGAGATCCTAGCGGGATCCAATGAGCAGTTCTTC
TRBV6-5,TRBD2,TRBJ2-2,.,CASSYSRGARTGELFF,TGTGCCAGCAGTTACTCGCGGGGGGCAAGAACCGGGGAGCTGTTTTTT
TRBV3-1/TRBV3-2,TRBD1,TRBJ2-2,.,CASSRSDRGLGTGELFF,TGTGCCAGCAGCCGAAGCGACAGGGGGCTTGGCACCGGGGAGCTGTTTTTT